The 3 T cell receptor beta chains in this list originate from one sample, sequenced in a study of cytomegalovirus exposure and HLA in healthy donors. TCRdb's table, derived via immunoSEQ multiplex PCR, lists solely in-frame clones and lacks some. The sample lists about 360,000 clones; roughly 90% were seen once. The sequenced material came from PBMCs. These receptor sequences come from a woman aged 18-30 years in good health and CMV-seronegative.

The chain employs TRBV28 and TRBJ1-1, with 7 nucleotides matching TRBD1. V trimming: 2 bases; J trimming: 5 bases; junction bases outside the gene matches: 8. The CDR3 has 15 residues. Germline CDR1 is MDHEN and CDR2 is SYDVKM. The CDR3 DNA reads TGTGCCAGCAGTTTAACGAGGGGGCTGAGGACTGAAGCTTTCTTT. It translates to CASSLTRGLRTEAFF.

A single count supports this clone. The V call is TRBV28, the J call TRBJ1-4; maybe TRBD1 (6 bases). V was shortened by 6 bases and J by 8 bases, with 13 bases between the two germline ends. Germline values: CDR1 MDHEN, CDR2 SYDVKM. The CDR3 is 13 amino acids. CDR3 sequence reads: CASSSGQPEKLFF. For the CDR3, the DNA is TGTGCCAGCAGCTCAGGACAGCCCGAAAAACTGTTTTTT.

CDR3 nucleotide sequence: TGCAGCGTTGAAGATCGAGCACAGGGGCGGTGGGTCATTCAGTACTTC. Amino acid sequence: CSVEDRAQGRWVIQYF. The chain combines TRBV29-1 with TRBJ2-4; 7 bases line up with TRBD1. Germline CDR1 and CDR2: SQVTM and ANQGSEA. The CDR3 is made up of 16 amino acids. V gave up 0 bases and J gave up 9 bases; unmatched junction bases: 14.